Presented here are 18 T cell receptor beta chains from one specimen sequenced in a study of blood T cell repertoires in COVID-19 (dated by TCRdb to the early 2020s). The method behind the library was the immunoSEQ multiplex PCR assay. TCRdb stores this immuneACCESS table with in-frame sequences only. Part of the clones is absent; in the studies checked, under half of the shortfall reflects unresolved V genes, and no reason is known for the rest. The sample data list roughly 300,000 clones, and about 88% of these were observed just once. Of the sample, roughly 1% falls within the top ten clones. Sequenced sample: PBMCs or T cells enriched from blood (not recorded which). These receptor sequences come from a woman in her twenties or thirties who had recovered from COVID-19.

This clone has more than one count but fewer than ten. The chain joins TRBV5-1 to TRBJ2-5, with 8 bases identical to TRBD1. The V gene's germline CDR1 is SGHRS and CDR2 YFSETQ. Losses at the gene ends were 1 base for V and 3 bases for J; bases not matched to a gene: 8. This CDR3 region has 16 residues. The CDR3 is CASSLSRQGLEETQYF. The CDR3 DNA reads TGCGCCAGCAGCTTGTCGCGACAGGGGTTGGAAGAGACCCAGTACTTC.

This sequence joins TRBV6-5 and TRBJ2-5, with 7 bases fitting TRBD2. The CDR3 is 15 amino acids. Germline trimming cut 2 bases from V and 2 bases from J; bases unmatched to any gene: 5. Germline CDR1 and CDR2: MNHEY and SVGAGI. The CDR3 sequence: CASSYGRGRQETQYF. The CDR3 DNA reads as TGTGCCAGCAGTTACGGGAGGGGTCGGCAAGAGACCCAGTACTTC.

The chain links TRBV18 to TRBJ1-1; 10 nucleotides match TRBD1. The germline CDR1 and CDR2 sequences are KGHSH and LQKENI. The CDR3 contains 16 residues. V shed 3 bases and J 1 base; nucleotides not matched to a gene: 5. CDR3 residues: CASSPGDRGRNTEAFF. CDR3 DNA: TGTGCCAGCTCACCCGGGGACAGGGGAAGGAACACTGAAGCTTTCTTT.

The gene calls are TRBV6-5 and TRBJ1-5; weak D call: TRBD1 (6 bases). The V end was cut by 8 bases, the J end by 5 bases, with 16 bases between. The CDR3 covers 14 residues. The germline V gene encodes CDR1 MNHEY and CDR2 SVGAGI. In DNA form, the CDR3 reads TGTGCCAGCCGAGGAACAGGGAACGATCAGCCCCAGCATTTT. Translated: CASRGTGNDQPQHF.

This chain connects TRBV27 to TRBJ1-1; no clear D. Trimming pared 5 bases from V and 5 bases from J, leaving 9 bases between. Germline CDR1 MNHEY, CDR2 SMNVEV (reference sequence). The CDR3 is 12 amino acids. CDR3 region: CASSEAGTEAFF. The CDR3 nucleotides read TGTGCCAGCAGTGAGGCCGGGACTGAAGCTTTCTTT.

The chain is built from TRBV7-6 and TRBJ1-3; 7 nucleotides agree with TRBD1. Germline CDR1 reads SGHVS; CDR2 reads FNYEAQ. J gave up 4 bases and V 1 base, and 7 bases lay outside the gene matches. This CDR3 has 16 amino acids. The chain's CDR3 is CASSLVATGLGNTIYF. CDR3 nucleotide sequence: TGTGCCAGCAGCTTAGTCGCGACAGGGCTAGGAAACACCATATATTTT. Looking up the rest from reference TRBV7-6 and TRBJ1-3 gives the full variable domain: GAGVSQSPRYKVTKRGQDVALRCDPISGHVSLYWYRQALGQGPEFLTYFNYEAQQDKSGLPNDRFSAERPEGSISTLTIQRTEQRDSAMYRCASSLVATGLGNTIYFGEGSWLTVV.

The V and J genes are TRBV27 and TRBJ1-5; no definite D call. The CDR3 is 15 residues long. The V gene's germline CDR1 is MNHEY and CDR2 SMNVEV (reference sequence). Trimming left V 2 bases short and J 0 bases short, with 8 bases between. CDR3 nucleotide sequence: TGTGCCAGCAGTTTAATTCGGGATAGCAATCAGCCCCAGCATTTT. Its protein product is CASSLIRDSNQPQHF.

The genes are TRBV2 and TRBJ2-3, with D maybe TRBD2 (5 bases). V was trimmed by 10 bases and J by 2 bases, leaving 19 bases between them. This CDR3 spans 15 amino acids. The germline V gene has CDR1 SNHLY and CDR2 FYNNEI. The CDR3 reads CATKLALLATDTQYF. CDR3 nucleotides: TGTGCCACGAAATTAGCCCTGCTAGCCACAGATACGCAGTATTTT.

The chain employs TRBV18 and TRBJ1-1; D may be TRBD1 (5 bases). The V gene's germline CDR1 is KGHSH and CDR2 LQKENI. The CDR3 covers 13 residues. V lost 4 bases to trimming and J lost 8 bases, with 14 bases between them. The CDR3 loop is CASSQPGQPEAFF. The CDR3 bases are TGTGCCAGCTCACAACCGGGGCAACCCGAAGCTTTCTTT.

The rearrangement links TRBV19 to TRBJ2-7; D unclear. V gave up 0 bases and J gave up 2 bases, with 17 bases separating them. Germline V gives CDR1 LNHDA, CDR2 SQIVND (reference sequence). The CDR3 is made up of 17 amino acids. CDR3 nucleotides: TGTGCCAGTAGTATAGACATCAGGTTGTCCGGCACCTACGAGCAGTACTTC. Translated, it gives CASSIDIRLSGTYEQYF.

V usage is TRBV5-6 and J usage is TRBJ2-7, with TRBD1 matching 9 bases. Germline values: CDR1 SGHDT, CDR2 YYEEEE. The CDR3 loop spans 14 amino acids. J lost 6 bases, V lost 2 bases, and 6 bases had no gene match. Written as DNA, the CDR3 is TGTGCCAGCAGCTTTGAACAGGGGGCCGTCGAGCAGTACTTC. Translation gives CASSFEQGAVEQYF.

In its sample, this clone was seen once. The chain joins TRBV27 to TRBJ2-7, with a possible D match to TRBD1 (5 bases). The V gene lost 4 bases and the J gene lost 3 bases, with 13 bases spanning the gap. The germline gives CDR1 MNHEY, CDR2 SMNVEV (reference sequence). The CDR3 runs to 14 residues. CDR3 DNA sequence: TGTGCCAGCAGTTCCTATAGAGACAGCTACGAGCAGTACTTC. Its translation is CASSSYRDSYEQYF.

The chain carries TRBV3-1 (or the pseudogene TRBV3-2) and TRBJ2-2; TRBD2 matches at 10 bases. CDR3 length: 17 amino acids. Germline V gene sequence: CDR1 LGHDT, CDR2 YNNKEL (reference sequence). V lost 4 bases and J lost 4; bases outside the gene matches: 9. In DNA form, the CDR3 reads TGTGCCAGCAGCCCCCTAACTAGCGGGGCAAGCACCGGGGAGCTGTTTTTT. Protein product: CASSPLTSGASTGELFF.

The table lists this clone with a few counts. The V and J genes are TRBV7-9 and TRBJ2-1; 7 bases are shared with TRBD1. The trim removed 0 bases at V and 2 bases at J, leaving 1 base unmatched. Germline V gene sequence: CDR1 SEHNR, CDR2 FQNEAQ (reference sequence). The CDR3 sequence is 15 residues long. The CDR3 coding sequence is TGTGCCAGCAGCTTAGCAGGGGGCGCCTACAATGAGCAGTTCTTC. Its protein is CASSLAGGAYNEQFF.

The chain joins TRBV30 to TRBJ1-2, with D perhaps matching TRBD1 (5 bases). Germline V gene sequence: CDR1 GTSNPN, CDR2 SVGIG (reference sequence). V was pared by 5 bases and J by 2 bases, with 15 bases between. The CDR3 loop spans 14 amino acids. The CDR3 region has the DNA TGTGCCTGGCTGCAGGGCTTCGGAAACTATGGCTACACCTTC. This translates into CAWLQGFGNYGYTF.

The V call is TRBV29-1, the J call TRBJ1-2; maybe TRBD1 (6 bases). V lost 0 bases and J 4 bases, leaving 15 bases between the germline ends. Germline V gives CDR1 SQVTM, CDR2 ANQGSEA. This CDR3 is built from 15 residues. In DNA, the CDR3 is TGCAGCGTTGAAGATGTACCCGGACAGTCCTATGGCTACACCTTC. This gives the protein CSVEDVPGQSYGYTF.

The chain uses TRBV27 and TRBJ1-4, with 11 bases lining up with TRBD1. The CDR3 extends over 16 amino acids. The V and J ends lost 2 bases and 5 bases, in that order; junction bases with no gene match: 4. Germline V CDR1 and CDR2: MNHEY, SMNVEV (reference sequence). CDR3 protein: CASSLARDRGNEKLFF. For the CDR3, the DNA is TGTGCCAGCAGTTTAGCCCGGGACAGGGGGAATGAAAAACTGTTTTTT.

The chain combines TRBV3-1 (or the pseudogene TRBV3-2) with TRBJ2-2; TRBD2 matches 7 bases. Germline values: CDR1 LGHDT, CDR2 YNNKEL (reference sequence). The V segment lost 8 bases and the J segment 5 bases; nucleotides outside the gene matches: 14. This CDR3 is built from 16 residues. CDR3 nucleotide sequence: TGTGCCAGCCCGACGCCAGGGCAGGGAGGGACCGGGGAGCTGTTTTTT. Protein product: CASPTPGQGGTGELFF.